A selection of T cell receptor beta chains follows, all from one sample in a study of cytomegalovirus exposure and HLA in healthy donors. Method: immunoSEQ multiplex PCR; TCRdb's copy keeps in-frame clones and lacks some. The sample contains approximately 270,000 clones, 90% of which appear only once. The sequenced sample consisted of PBMCs. These receptors all stem from a woman under 30 in good health and CMV-seronegative. Each CDR3 is given with its conserved first and last residue. Each record gives: D gene, V gene, CDR3 protein. The D gene is left open where the match is weak.

d_gene: .; v_gene: TRBV25-1; CDR3aa: CASSVYAGTREDYTF
d_gene: .; v_gene: TRBV9; CDR3aa: CASSPGQPGGTEAFF
d_gene: .; v_gene: TRBV4-2; CDR3aa: CASSQGVIGEGFEQYF
d_gene: .; v_gene: TRBV29-1; CDR3aa: CSEQAVGGYGYTF
d_gene: .; v_gene: TRBV4-2; CDR3aa: CASSQNRDNSPLHF
d_gene: .; v_gene: TRBV2; CDR3aa: CASSERVVYGYTF
d_gene: TRBD2; v_gene: TRBV12-5; CDR3aa: CASALSGGQETQYF
d_gene: TRBD1; v_gene: TRBV6-1; CDR3aa: CASRLGQGAIYEQYF
d_gene: TRBD2; v_gene: TRBV10-2; CDR3aa: CASSRLAGDNEQFF
d_gene: .; v_gene: TRBV25-1; CDR3aa: CASSEGGLGESQPQHF
d_gene: TRBD1; v_gene: TRBV27; CDR3aa: CASRKRTGGIGTEAFF
d_gene: TRBD1; v_gene: TRBV2; CDR3aa: CASSDLGQDNTGELFF
d_gene: .; v_gene: TRBV9; CDR3aa: CASSVVQEGNTIYF
d_gene: .; v_gene: TRBV2; CDR3aa: CASSSAAWSGRSYEQYF
d_gene: .; v_gene: TRBV7-2; CDR3aa: CASSSPLNESPLHF
d_gene: TRBD1; v_gene: TRBV6-5; CDR3aa: CASSYSTGKETQYF
d_gene: TRBD1; v_gene: TRBV4-1; CDR3aa: CASSQADRGRAGNQPQHF
d_gene: .; v_gene: TRBV28; CDR3aa: CASSLSSGVNQPQHF
d_gene: .; v_gene: TRBV28; CDR3aa: CASSWGGEAFF
d_gene: .; v_gene: TRBV5-1; CDR3aa: CASSLTGLDYGYTF
d_gene: TRBD2; v_gene: TRBV6-5; CDR3aa: CASSQTSGDDYEQYF
d_gene: TRBD1; v_gene: TRBV11-2; CDR3aa: CASSLAPTGDGYTF
d_gene: TRBD2; v_gene: TRBV6-5; CDR3aa: CASSYSWTSGGEQFF
d_gene: .; v_gene: TRBV27; CDR3aa: CASSLSGYAEAFF
d_gene: TRBD2; v_gene: TRBV27; CDR3aa: CASRGGFAGANVLTF
d_gene: .; v_gene: TRBV18; CDR3aa: CASSSDRNTEAFF
d_gene: .; v_gene: TRBV7-2; CDR3aa: CASSPGKHSNQPQHF
d_gene: .; v_gene: TRBV6-1; CDR3aa: CASSALGRGSTDTQYF
d_gene: .; v_gene: TRBV19; CDR3aa: CASSIDRANTGELFF
d_gene: TRBD2; v_gene: TRBV7-8; CDR3aa: CASSREGLAQETQYF
d_gene: .; v_gene: TRBV5-1; CDR3aa: CASSFYATGDYNEQFF
d_gene: .; v_gene: TRBV11-2; CDR3aa: CASSPGGNTEAFF
d_gene: .; v_gene: TRBV5-6; CDR3aa: CASSSAGVSPLHF
d_gene: .; v_gene: TRBV28; CDR3aa: CAISRDSDSGNTIYF
d_gene: .; v_gene: TRBV5-1; CDR3aa: CASQGGAGVYNEQFF
d_gene: .; v_gene: TRBV27; CDR3aa: CASSGGTAAGELFF
d_gene: TRBD2; v_gene: TRBV29-1; CDR3aa: CSVEEGYSGGAADTQYF
d_gene: .; v_gene: TRBV4-2; CDR3aa: CASSQTRDSYTGELFF
d_gene: .; v_gene: TRBV28; CDR3aa: CASIPTDSNQPQHF
d_gene: .; v_gene: TRBV4-3; CDR3aa: CASSQERGTDTQYF
d_gene: TRBD1; v_gene: TRBV5-1; CDR3aa: CASSRQGLETQYF
d_gene: TRBD1; v_gene: TRBV28; CDR3aa: CASSLSVTGVYGYTF
d_gene: TRBD1; v_gene: TRBV27; CDR3aa: CASSPRTGVNYGYTF
d_gene: TRBD2; v_gene: TRBV5-1; CDR3aa: CASSSSVIGTSKEQFF
d_gene: TRBD1; v_gene: TRBV5-5; CDR3aa: CASRYGTGLTGELFF
d_gene: TRBD1; v_gene: TRBV27; CDR3aa: CASSLLGQGVYGYTF
d_gene: TRBD2; v_gene: TRBV7-9; CDR3aa: CASSLWLAGGQWDTDTQYF
d_gene: .; v_gene: TRBV21-1; CDR3aa: CASSKFRVGKPQHF
d_gene: .; v_gene: TRBV6-6; CDR3aa: CASSGQMNTEAFF
d_gene: TRBD1; v_gene: TRBV18; CDR3aa: CASSPLDRTNEQFF
d_gene: TRBD1; v_gene: TRBV13; CDR3aa: CASSDGQGQNSPLHF
d_gene: TRBD1; v_gene: TRBV5-1; CDR3aa: CASSGEDRVSTNEKLFF
d_gene: TRBD1; v_gene: TRBV6-5; CDR3aa: CASRMTGGFYGYTF
d_gene: .; v_gene: TRBV7-9; CDR3aa: CASSLGRTATQAEQYF
d_gene: .; v_gene: TRBV29-1; CDR3aa: CSDTGTLNTEAFF
d_gene: .; v_gene: TRBV7-7; CDR3aa: CASSLSAGAGNTIYF
d_gene: .; v_gene: TRBV28; CDR3aa: CASRPGEYNSPLHF
d_gene: .; v_gene: TRBV2; CDR3aa: CASSGQDSSYEQYF
d_gene: TRBD1; v_gene: TRBV15; CDR3aa: CATSRARDRENNEQFF